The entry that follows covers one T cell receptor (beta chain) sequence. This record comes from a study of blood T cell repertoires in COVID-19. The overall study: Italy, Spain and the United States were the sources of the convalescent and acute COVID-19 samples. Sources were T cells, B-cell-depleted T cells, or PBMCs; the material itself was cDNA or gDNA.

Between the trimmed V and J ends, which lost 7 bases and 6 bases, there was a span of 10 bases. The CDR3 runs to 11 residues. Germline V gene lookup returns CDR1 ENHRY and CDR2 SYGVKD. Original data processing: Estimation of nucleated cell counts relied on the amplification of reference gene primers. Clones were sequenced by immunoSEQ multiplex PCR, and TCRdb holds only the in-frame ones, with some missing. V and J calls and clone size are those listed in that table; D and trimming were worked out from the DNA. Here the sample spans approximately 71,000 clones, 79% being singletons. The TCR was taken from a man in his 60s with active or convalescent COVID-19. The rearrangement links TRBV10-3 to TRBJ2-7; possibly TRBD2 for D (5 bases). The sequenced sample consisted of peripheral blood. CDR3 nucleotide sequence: TGTGCCATCACGGTTCGGGGCGAGCAGTACTTC. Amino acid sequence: CAITVRGEQYF.